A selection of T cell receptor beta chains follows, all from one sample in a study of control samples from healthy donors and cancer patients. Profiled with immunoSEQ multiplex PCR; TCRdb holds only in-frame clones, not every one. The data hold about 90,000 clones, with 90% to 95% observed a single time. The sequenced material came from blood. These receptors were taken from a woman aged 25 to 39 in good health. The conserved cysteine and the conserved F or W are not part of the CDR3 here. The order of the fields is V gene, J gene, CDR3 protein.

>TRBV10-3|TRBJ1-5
AISGLYNQPQH
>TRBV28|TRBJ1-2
ASSLLDRVYGYT
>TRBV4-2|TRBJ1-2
ASSQELRDRFYGYT
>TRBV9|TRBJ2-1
ASSIPGQGHEQF
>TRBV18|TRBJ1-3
ASSRSDGGGASGNTIY
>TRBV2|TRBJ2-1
ASSERLATSYNEQF
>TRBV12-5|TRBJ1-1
ASGLNLGSEAF
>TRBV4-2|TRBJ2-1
ASSQGDSVNEQF
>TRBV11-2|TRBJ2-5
ASSLTPSGGAGETQY
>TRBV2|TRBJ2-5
ASSAQGARETQY
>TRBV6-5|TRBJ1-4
ASSSSRNEKLF
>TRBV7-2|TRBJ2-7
ASSLEGGGSYEQY
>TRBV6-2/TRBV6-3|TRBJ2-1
ASSRTGQGGYNEQF
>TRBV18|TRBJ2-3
ASSPPGTSGLDTQY
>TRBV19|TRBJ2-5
ASSMSGRAIETQY
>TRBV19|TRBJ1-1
ASSMYTGPMNTEAF
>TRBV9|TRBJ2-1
ASTTSGNTYNEQF
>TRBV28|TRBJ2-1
ASSYSGQGYNEQF
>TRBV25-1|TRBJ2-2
ASSESSPAGELF
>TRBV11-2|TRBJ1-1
ASSLVQGAF
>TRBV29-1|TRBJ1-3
SVSWGNTIY
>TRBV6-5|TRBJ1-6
ASIQDYNSPLH
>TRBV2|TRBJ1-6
ASSAFQGGSPLH
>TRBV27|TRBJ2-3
ASSFGVPLTDTQY
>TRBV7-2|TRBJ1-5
ASSTYRVNQPQH
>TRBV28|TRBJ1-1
ASTSGQANTEAF
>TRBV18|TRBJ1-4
ASSPRGSGEKLF
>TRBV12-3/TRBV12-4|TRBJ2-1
ASSLLGAGEQF
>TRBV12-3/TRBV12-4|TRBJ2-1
ASTNNRPNEQF
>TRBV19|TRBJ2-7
ASRLAGGPYEQY
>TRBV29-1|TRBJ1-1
SARKGRPLMNTEAF
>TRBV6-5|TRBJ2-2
ASSYSPDNTGELF
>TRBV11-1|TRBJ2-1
ASSLAKGQPDNEQF
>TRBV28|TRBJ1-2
ASRGGARYHGYT
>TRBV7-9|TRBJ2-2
ASSPEGSSTGELF
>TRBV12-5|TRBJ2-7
ASAMAYEQY
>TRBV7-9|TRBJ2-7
ASSQPQAGTGAYEQY
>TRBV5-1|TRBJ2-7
ASSRGQGLAGIYEQY
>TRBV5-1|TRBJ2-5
AVKPIGGPETQY
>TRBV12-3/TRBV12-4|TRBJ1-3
ASSGRRGNTIY